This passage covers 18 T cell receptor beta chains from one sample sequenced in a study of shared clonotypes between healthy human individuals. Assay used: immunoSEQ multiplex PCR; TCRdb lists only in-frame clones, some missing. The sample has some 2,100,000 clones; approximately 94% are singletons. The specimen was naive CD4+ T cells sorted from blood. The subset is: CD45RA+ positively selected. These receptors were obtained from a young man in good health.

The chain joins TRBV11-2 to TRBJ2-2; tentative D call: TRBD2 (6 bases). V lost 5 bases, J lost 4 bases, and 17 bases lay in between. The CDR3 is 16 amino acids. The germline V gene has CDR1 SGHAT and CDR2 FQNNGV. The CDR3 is CASSDKLGGTTGELFF. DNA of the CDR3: TGTGCCAGCAGCGACAAACTAGGCGGGACCACCGGGGAGCTGTTTTTT.

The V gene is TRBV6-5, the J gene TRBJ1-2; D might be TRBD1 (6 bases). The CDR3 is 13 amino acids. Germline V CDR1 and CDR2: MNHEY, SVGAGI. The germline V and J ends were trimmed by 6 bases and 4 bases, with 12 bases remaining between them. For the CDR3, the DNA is TGTGCCAGCAGCCGAACAGGGTTCTATGGCTACACCTTC. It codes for CASSRTGFYGYTF.

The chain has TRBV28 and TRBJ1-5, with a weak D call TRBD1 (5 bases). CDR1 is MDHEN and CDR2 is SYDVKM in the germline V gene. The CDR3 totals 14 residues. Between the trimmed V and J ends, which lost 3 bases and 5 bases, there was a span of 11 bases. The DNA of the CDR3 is TGTGCCAGCAGTTTGTCACGACAGTATCAGCCCCAGCATTTT. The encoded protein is CASSLSRQYQPQHF. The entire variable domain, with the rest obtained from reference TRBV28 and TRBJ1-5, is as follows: DVKVTQSSRYLVKRTGEKVFLECVQDMDHENMFWYRQDPGLGLRLIYFSYDVKMKEKGDIPEGYSVSREKKERFSLILESASTNQTSMYLCASSLSRQYQPQHFGDGTRLSIL.

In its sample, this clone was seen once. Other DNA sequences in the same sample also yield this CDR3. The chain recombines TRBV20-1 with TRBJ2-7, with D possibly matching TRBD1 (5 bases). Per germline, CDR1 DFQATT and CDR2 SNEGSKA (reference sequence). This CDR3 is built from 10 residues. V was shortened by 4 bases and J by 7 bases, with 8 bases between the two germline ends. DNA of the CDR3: TGCAGTGCTACCAGGGATGAGCAGTACTTC. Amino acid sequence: CSATRDEQYF.

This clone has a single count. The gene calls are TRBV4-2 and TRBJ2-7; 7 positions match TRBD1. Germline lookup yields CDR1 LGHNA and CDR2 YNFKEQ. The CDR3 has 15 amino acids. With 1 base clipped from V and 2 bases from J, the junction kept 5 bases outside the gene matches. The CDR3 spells CASSQGTGDTYEQYF. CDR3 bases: TGTGCCAGCAGCCAAGGAACAGGGGATACCTACGAGCAGTACTTC.

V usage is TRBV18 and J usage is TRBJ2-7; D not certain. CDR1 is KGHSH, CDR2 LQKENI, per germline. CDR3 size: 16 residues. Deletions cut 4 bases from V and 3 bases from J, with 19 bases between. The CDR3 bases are TGTGCCAGCTCACAGACCCCGGGTCAATCGGGCTACGAGCAGTACTTC. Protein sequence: CASSQTPGQSGYEQYF. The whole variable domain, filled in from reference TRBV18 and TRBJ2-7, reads NAGVMQNPRHLVRRRGQEARLRCSPMKGHSHVYWYRQLPEEGLKFMVYLQKENIIDESGMPKERFSAEFPKEGPSILRIQQVVRGDSAAYFCASSQTPGQSGYEQYFGPGTRLTVT.

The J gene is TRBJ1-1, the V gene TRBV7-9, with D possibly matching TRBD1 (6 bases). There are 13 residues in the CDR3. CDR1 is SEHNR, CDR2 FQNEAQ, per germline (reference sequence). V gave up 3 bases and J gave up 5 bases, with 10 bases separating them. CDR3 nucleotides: TGTGCCAGCAGCTTCAGGGGAGGGACTGAAGCTTTCTTT. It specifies CASSFRGGTEAFF. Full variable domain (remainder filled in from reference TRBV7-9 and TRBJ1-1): DTGVSQNPRHKITKRGQNVTFRCDPISEHNRLYWYRQTLGQGPEFLTYFQNEAQLEKSRLLSDRFSAERPKGSFSTLEIQRTEQGDSAMYLCASSFRGGTEAFFGQGTRLTVV.

The CDR3 DNA is TGTGCCAGCAGCTTAGAGAGGGGGACACTTAACACAACGCCCCAGCATTTT. It translates to CASSLERGTLNTTPQHF. The rearrangement uses TRBV7-8 and TRBJ1-5, with D perhaps TRBD1 (6 bases). Deletions cut 1 base from V and 9 bases from J, with 22 bases between. Germline assignment: CDR1 SGHVS and CDR2 FQNEAQ. This CDR3 is 17 amino acids long.

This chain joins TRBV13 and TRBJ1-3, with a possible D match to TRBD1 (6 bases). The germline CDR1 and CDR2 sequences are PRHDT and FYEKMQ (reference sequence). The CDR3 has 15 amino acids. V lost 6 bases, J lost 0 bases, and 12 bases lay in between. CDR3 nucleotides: TGTGCCAGCAGTCCCGGACAGTCCTCTGGAAACACCATATATTTT. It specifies CASSPGQSSGNTIYF.

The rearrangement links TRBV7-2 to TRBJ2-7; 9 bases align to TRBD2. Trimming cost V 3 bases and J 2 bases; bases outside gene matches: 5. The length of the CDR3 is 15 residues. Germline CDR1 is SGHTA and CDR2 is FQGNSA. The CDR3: CASSFLLAGPYEQYF. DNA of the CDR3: TGTGCCAGCAGCTTCTTGCTAGCGGGACCCTACGAGCAGTACTTC.

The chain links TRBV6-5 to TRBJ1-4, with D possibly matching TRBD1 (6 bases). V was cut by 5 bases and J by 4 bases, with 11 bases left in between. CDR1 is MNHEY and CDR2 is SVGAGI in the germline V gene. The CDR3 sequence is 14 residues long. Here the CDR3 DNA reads TGTGCCAGCAGTCGGACAGCCTTTAATGAAAAACTGTTTTTT. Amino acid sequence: CASSRTAFNEKLFF.

The chain's CDR3 is CASSLYARDGYTF. The CDR3, as DNA: TGTGCCAGCAGTTTATATGCAAGGGATGGCTACACCTTC. V and J are TRBV27 and TRBJ1-2, with no clear D. Germline V gives CDR1 MNHEY, CDR2 SMNVEV (reference sequence). Between the trimmed V and J ends, which lost 1 base and 6 bases, there was a span of 9 bases. The CDR3 is made up of 13 amino acids.

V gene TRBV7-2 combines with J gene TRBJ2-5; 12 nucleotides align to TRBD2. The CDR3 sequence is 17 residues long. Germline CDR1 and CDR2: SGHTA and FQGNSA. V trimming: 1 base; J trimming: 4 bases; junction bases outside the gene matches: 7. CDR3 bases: TGTGCCAGCAGCTTAGATCTAGCGGGAGGGCCGAGAGAGACCCAGTACTTC. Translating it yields CASSLDLAGGPRETQYF. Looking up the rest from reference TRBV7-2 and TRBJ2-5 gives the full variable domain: GAGVSQSPSNKVTEKGKDVELRCDPISGHTALYWYRQSLGQGLEFLIYFQGNSAPDKSGLPSDRFSAERTGGSVSTLTIQRTQQEDSAVYLCASSLDLAGGPRETQYFGPGTRLLVL.

CDR3 amino acids: CASSFSPNSYEQYF. The CDR3 bases are TGTGCCAGCAGCTTTTCACCTAACTCCTACGAGCAGTACTTC. V gene TRBV5-6 combines with J gene TRBJ2-7; D remains ambiguous. Germline assignment: CDR1 SGHDT and CDR2 YYEEEE. The CDR3 runs to 14 residues. V lost 2 bases, J lost 0 bases, and 9 bases lay in between.

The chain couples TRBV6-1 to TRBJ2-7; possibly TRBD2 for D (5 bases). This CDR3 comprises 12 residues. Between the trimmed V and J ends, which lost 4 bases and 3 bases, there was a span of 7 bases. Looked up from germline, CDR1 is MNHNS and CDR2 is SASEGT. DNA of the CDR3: TGTGCCAGCAGTGCGGGGATCTACGAGCAGTACTTC. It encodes CASSAGIYEQYF.

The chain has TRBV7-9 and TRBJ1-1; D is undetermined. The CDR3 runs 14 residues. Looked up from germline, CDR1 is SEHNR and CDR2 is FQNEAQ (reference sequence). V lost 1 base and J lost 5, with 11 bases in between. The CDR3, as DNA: TGTGCCAGCAGCTTAGAGTTATCAAGTACTGAAGCTTTCTTT. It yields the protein CASSLELSSTEAFF.

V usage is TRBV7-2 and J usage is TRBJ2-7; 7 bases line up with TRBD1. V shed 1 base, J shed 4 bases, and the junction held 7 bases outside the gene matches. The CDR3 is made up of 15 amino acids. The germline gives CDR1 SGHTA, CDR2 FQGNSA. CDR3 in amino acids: CASSLDGTARYEQYF. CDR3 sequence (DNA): TGTGCCAGCAGCTTAGATGGGACAGCCCGGTACGAGCAGTACTTC.

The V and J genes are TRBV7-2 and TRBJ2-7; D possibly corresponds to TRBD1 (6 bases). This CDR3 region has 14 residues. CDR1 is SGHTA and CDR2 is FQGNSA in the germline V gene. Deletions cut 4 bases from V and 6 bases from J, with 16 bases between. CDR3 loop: CASSSTRAGVEQYF. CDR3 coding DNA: TGTGCCAGCAGCTCGACTCGCGCAGGGGTCGAGCAGTACTTC.